One sample yielded the 22 T cell receptor beta chains listed below, sequenced in a study of metastatic and nonmetastatic thyroid tumors. TCRdb re-clonotyped the PCR reads through MiXCR. The sample yields under 75,000 clones, roughly 18% seen once. Not a single patient had been given any form of treatment at any point before undergoing thyroid surgery. Sequencing was done on a sample of blood. These receptors were obtained from a female donor with papillary thyroid cancer or a benign thyroid nodule (not recorded which). Some clones in this sample may be carry-over from other donors' samples.

At least ten counts were recorded for this clone. The chain uses TRBV6-1 and TRBJ1-3, with 8 bases that match TRBD1. The CDR3 has 16 residues. Per the germline V gene, CDR1 is MNHNS and CDR2 is SASEGT. J was trimmed by 2 bases and V by 6 bases; bases with no gene match: 9. CDR3 sequence reads: CASSPRTGQAGNTIYF. As DNA, the CDR3 is TGTGCCAGCAGCCCCCGGACAGGGCAGGCTGGAAACACCATATATTTT.

This clone was seen only a few times. The rearrangement uses TRBV6-1 and TRBJ2-1; 9 nucleotides match TRBD2. With V trimmed by 11 bases and J by 4 bases, 9 bases remained unmatched. The CDR3 runs 14 residues. Germline V CDR1 and CDR2: MNHNS, SASEGT. The CDR3, as DNA: TGTGCCTCCTGGCTAGCGGGGTCTTACAATGAGCAGTTCTTC. Residues: CASWLAGSYNEQFF.

The V gene is TRBV20-1, the J gene TRBJ1-1; 7 bases fit TRBD1. CDR1 and CDR2 from the germline V gene are DFQATT and SNEGSKA (reference sequence). This CDR3 comprises 13 residues. J gave up 1 base and V 6 bases, and 5 bases lay outside the gene matches. The CDR3 coding sequence is TGCAGTGCCCACCCAGGGGGGAACACTGAAGCTTTCTTT. Its translation is CSAHPGGNTEAFF.

The table lists this clone with many counts. V usage is TRBV6-1 and J usage is TRBJ1-1, with 9 bases that match TRBD1. The CDR3 contains 15 residues. V was clipped by 7 bases and J by 1 base; unmatched bases: 7. Germline-derived CDR1 and CDR2 are MNHNS and SASEGT. The CDR3 sequence is CASTPQGQGNTEAFF. The CDR3 nucleotides read TGTGCCAGCACCCCACAGGGACAGGGGAACACTGAAGCTTTCTTT.

This clone was counted ten times or more. The V call is TRBV12-3 or TRBV12-4, the J call TRBJ2-3, with unresolved D. This CDR3 is 14 amino acids long. The ends were cut back, 1 base at V and 0 bases at J, with 5 bases in the middle. Here the CDR3 reads CASSLGGSTDTQYF. The CDR3 nucleotides read TGTGCCAGCAGTTTAGGGGGAAGCACAGATACGCAGTATTTT.

This clone was found many times. The genes are TRBV19 and TRBJ2-3; D perhaps matches TRBD1 (6 bases). The CDR3 loop spans 14 amino acids. V lost 8 bases and J lost 6, with 18 bases in between. Germline V lookup: CDR1 LNHDA, CDR2 SQIVND (reference sequence). The CDR3 loop reads CASADAGQRDTQYF. DNA of the CDR3: TGTGCCAGTGCAGATGCAGGACAGAGGGATACGCAGTATTTT.

This clone was seen repeatedly, ten times or more. The rearrangement links TRBV3-1 to TRBJ1-3; TRBD1 agrees at 8 bases. V shed 4 bases and J 4 bases; nucleotides not matched to a gene: 9. Germline CDR1 is LGHDT and CDR2 is YNNKEL (reference sequence). This CDR3 spans 16 amino acids. The DNA for the CDR3 is TGTGCCAGCAGCCCGGGGGACAGGAGAGACGGAAACACCATATATTTT. Translated, it gives CASSPGDRRDGNTIYF.

J is TRBJ1-2 and V is TRBV28; D not certain. Trimming pared 4 bases from V and 4 bases from J, leaving 13 bases between. The CDR3 covers 14 residues. From germline, CDR1 is MDHEN and CDR2 SYDVKM. The CDR3 DNA reads TGTGCCAGCAGTTCCGGGTTTTGGGGCTATGGCTACACCTTC. Translating gives CASSSGFWGYGYTF.

This clone has just a few counts. This rearrangement joins TRBV6-5 to TRBJ1-1; D possibly corresponds to TRBD1 (6 bases). Germline CDR1 is MNHEY and CDR2 is SVGAGI. There are 16 residues in the CDR3. With 0 bases removed from V and 1 base from J, the gap between germline ends came to 12 bases. Here the CDR3 DNA reads TGTGCCAGCAGTTACTCCCCGGGACACCAGAACACTGAAGCTTTCTTT. Protein product: CASSYSPGHQNTEAFF.

In this sample, this clone turned up many times. V is TRBV12-5 and J is TRBJ1-1, with D perhaps TRBD1 (5 bases). The germline gives CDR1 LGHNT, CDR2 FRNRAP. The CDR3 has 15 residues. With 6 bases removed from V and 1 base from J, the gap between germline ends came to 15 bases. The CDR3 here is CASGGVRPGNTEAFF. CDR3 in DNA: TGTGCTAGTGGAGGGGTTAGGCCCGGGAACACTGAAGCTTTCTTT.

This clone has at least ten counts. The CDR3 sequence: CASSGSGVGYEQYF. In DNA, the CDR3 is TGCGCCAGCAGTGGATCAGGGGTTGGCTACGAGCAGTACTTC. The chain is built from TRBV10-2 and TRBJ2-7, with D possibly matching TRBD1 (6 bases). Trimming left V 4 bases short and J 3 bases short, with 13 bases between. The CDR3 contains 14 residues. Germline V gene sequence: CDR1 WSHSY, CDR2 SAAADI.

Many counts were recorded for this clone. This rearrangement joins TRBV9 to TRBJ1-5; 9 bases map to TRBD1. CDR1 is SGDLS, CDR2 YYNGEE, per germline. The CDR3 loop spans 15 amino acids. With 4 bases clipped from V and 11 bases from J, the junction kept 13 bases outside the gene matches. CDR3 sequence (DNA): TGTGCCAGCAGCCCTACAGGGGGCAGCCCTGAAGCCCAGCATTTT. As protein: CASSPTGGSPEAQHF.

This clone was recorded at least ten times. The chain joins TRBV5-1 to TRBJ2-7; weak D call: TRBD2 (7 bases). This CDR3 spans 15 amino acids. Trimming left V 4 bases short and J 0 bases short, with 14 bases between. Germline V CDR1 and CDR2: SGHRS, YFSETQ. CDR3 nucleotide sequence: TGCGCCAGCAGCGGGGGGCGGGGGAGCTCCTACGAGCAGTACTTC. It yields the protein CASSGGRGSSYEQYF.

The genes are TRBV12-3 or TRBV12-4 and TRBJ2-1; possible D gene TRBD2, 6 bases. The germline V and J ends were trimmed by 5 bases and 6 bases, with 8 bases remaining between them. The CDR3 is 12 amino acids. The DNA for the CDR3 is TGTGCCAGCAGTCAGACTAGCAATGAGCAGTTCTTC. Protein product: CASSQTSNEQFF.

Many counts were recorded for this clone. CDR3 nucleotide sequence: TGCAGTGCTAGGGAAATAGCGGGAGATAGGGCCTACAATGAGCAGTTCTTC. Translation: CSAREIAGDRAYNEQFF. This chain joins TRBV20-1 and TRBJ2-1; 9 bases map to TRBD2. Germline V lookup: CDR1 DFQATT, CDR2 SNEGSKA (reference sequence). With V trimmed by 3 bases and J by 2 bases, 11 bases remained unmatched. This CDR3 contains 17 residues.

This clone was detected many times. The rearrangement joins TRBV5-1 to TRBJ2-5, with 12 bases fitting TRBD1. Germline trimming cut 0 bases from V and 5 bases from J; bases unmatched to any gene: 5. Per germline, CDR1 SGHRS and CDR2 YFSETQ. The length of the CDR3 is 16 residues. This CDR3 reads CASSLGGTGGVETQYF. As DNA, the CDR3 is TGCGCCAGCAGCTTGGGAGGGACAGGGGGCGTTGAGACCCAGTACTTC.

This clone has at least ten counts. The chain links TRBV5-1 to TRBJ2-3, with a possible D match to TRBD2 (5 bases). This CDR3 region has 15 residues. V lost 0 bases and J lost 2, with 10 bases in between. CDR1 SGHRS and CDR2 YFSETQ come from the germline V gene. The CDR3 nucleotides read TGCGCCAGCAGCTTGGCGGGGAGTCTCACAGATACGCAGTATTTT. This gives the protein CASSLAGSLTDTQYF.

The rearrangement links TRBV2 to TRBJ1-2; the D is unclear. Germline CDR1 and CDR2: SNHLY and FYNNEI. The germline V and J ends were trimmed by 3 bases and 4 bases, with 6 bases remaining between them. CDR3 length equals 12 residues. The CDR3 reads CASSDHSYGYTF. The CDR3 DNA is TGTGCCAGCAGTGATCACAGCTATGGCTACACCTTC.

This clone occurred a few times. This rearrangement joins TRBV6-2 or TRBV6-3 to TRBJ2-1; 12 bases line up with TRBD2. CDR1 is MNHEY, CDR2 SVGEGT, per germline. V shed 2 bases, J shed 9 bases, and the junction held 5 bases outside the gene matches. The CDR3 is 15 amino acids. CDR3 in DNA: TGTGCCAGCAGTTACGTCCTAGCGGGAGGGGGTGAGCAGTTCTTC. This sequence encodes CASSYVLAGGGEQFF.

Note on this clone: Germline and junction disagree at one end, which may indicate a read error. This chain joins TRBV28 and TRBJ2-2; D is perhaps TRBD2 (5 bases). This CDR3 is built from 18 residues. Germline lookup yields CDR1 MDHEN and CDR2 SYDVKM. The CDR3 sequence: CASSSIRTAVFITGDLFF. DNA of the CDR3: TGTGCCAGCAGTTCTATCCGGACGGCCGTGTTTATCACCGGGGATCTGTTTTTT.

The chain is built from TRBV11-2 and TRBJ2-3, with 12 bases matching TRBD1. Germline-derived CDR1 and CDR2 are SGHAT and FQNNGV. V lost 4 bases and J lost 4; bases outside the gene matches: 12. The CDR3 covers 18 residues. CDR3 amino acids: CASSSEGQGATSADTQYF. The DNA for the CDR3 is TGTGCCAGCAGCTCAGAGGGACAGGGGGCAACTAGCGCAGATACGCAGTATTTT.

This clone was counted ten times or more. V usage is TRBV19 and J usage is TRBJ2-5, with no clear D. Trimming removed 4 bases from V and 5 bases from J, with 5 bases in between. This CDR3 is 11 amino acids long. Germline CDR1 LNHDA, CDR2 SQIVND (reference sequence). The CDR3 DNA sequence: TGTGCCAGTAGTACGAGGGAGACCCAGTACTTC. It yields the protein CASSTRETQYF. The entire variable domain, with the rest obtained from reference TRBV19 and TRBJ2-5, is as follows: DGGITQSPKYLFRKEGQNVTLSCEQNLNHDAMYWYRQDPGQGLRLIYYSQIVNDFQKGDIAEGYSVSREKKESFPLTVTSAQKNPTAFYLCASSTRETQYFGPGTRLLVL.